The source of this TCR beta chain is a study of CD8 T cells in ankylosing spondylitis. Study-wide findings and caveats: Existing reports had already noted some motif variants in reactive arthritis synovial fluid and blood. Ankylosing spondylitis blood seemed to carry a telltale TCR beta motif made of under ten highly homologous variants. In peripheral blood, disease-linked CD8+ clones occurred at relatively low frequencies.

For TCR beta, libraries came from quantitative 5'-RACE with molecular barcodes. In TCRdb, the 5' RACE reads were re-called with MiXCR into one record per CDR3 protein. The sample includes some 200,000 distinct CDR3 sequences, roughly 13% of them seen just once. This clonotype was counted a few times. Antigen specificity is unknown. The V gene's germline CDR1 is SQVTM and CDR2 ANQGSEA. This CDR3 comprises 13 residues. V was cut by 2 bases and J by 1 base, with 8 bases left in between. The TCR comes from a male donor with ankylosing spondylitis or in good health (not recorded which). The V and J genes are TRBV29-1 and TRBJ1-1; maybe TRBD1 (5 bases). Sequences were obtained from blood, either unsorted or a sorted T cell fraction (not recorded which). CDR3 amino acids: CSVESRENTEAFF. The CDR3 DNA reads as TGCAGCGTTGAAAGCAGGGAGAACACTGAAGCTTTCTTT.